Listed below are T cell receptor beta chains from one sample, sequenced in a study of blood T cells in healthy people across ages. TCRdb redid the calling of the 5' RACE reads with MiXCR, one entry per CDR3 protein. The data hold 1.5 million to 2 million distinct CDR3 sequences, with about 35% observed a single time. The sample comprised blood. These receptor sequences come from a young woman in good health. Each CDR3 is given with its conserved first and last residue. Fields, in order: V gene, J gene, clone size, D gene, CDR3 protein, CDR3 DNA. The D gene is left open where the match is weak. Size is omitted from some rows. Given values are once, few, many or a class for expanded clones.

>TRBV2|TRBJ1-1|.|.
CASSFRGPNTEAFF
TGTGCCAGCAGCTTCAGGGGCCCGAACACTGAAGCTTTCTTT
>TRBV7-3|TRBJ2-3|few|TRBD2
CASSLASGGALDTQYF
TGTGCCAGCAGCTTAGCTAGCGGGGGGGCCTTAGATACGCAGTATTTT
>TRBV5-6|TRBJ2-5|.|TRBD1
CASSSGTGDEYF
TGTGCCAGCAGCTCAGGGACAGGGGATGAGTACTTC
>TRBV15|TRBJ1-2|.|TRBD1
CATSRRTGANYGYTF
TGTGCCACCAGCAGAAGGACAGGGGCTAACTATGGCTACACCTTC
>TRBV20-1|TRBJ2-7|.|.
CSARIPSSYEQYF
TGCAGTGCTAGAATTCCCAGCTCCTACGAGCAGTACTTC
>TRBV7-2|TRBJ2-5|few|.
CASSFVGTQYF
TGTGCCAGCAGCTTCGTAGGGACCCAGTACTTC
>TRBV10-3|TRBJ2-3|many|.
CAIRDTDTQYF
TGTGCCATCAGAGACACAGATACGCAGTATTTT
>TRBV27|TRBJ2-7|.|TRBD1
CASGTGAHGQYF
TGTGCCAGCGGGACAGGGGCCCACGGGCAGTACTTC
>TRBV4-1|TRBJ2-5|.|TRBD2
CASRLAEHQETQYF
TGCGCCTCCCGACTAGCGGAGCACCAAGAGACCCAGTACTTC
>TRBV3-1|TRBJ2-7|few|.
CASSQGLLRQGSYEQYF
TGTGCCAGCAGCCAAGGACTTCTTCGGCAGGGCTCCTACGAGCAGTACTTC
>TRBV7-9|TRBJ2-1|.|TRBD2
CASSSIAGVVNEQFF
TGTGCCAGCAGCTCCATAGCGGGAGTAGTAAATGAGCAGTTCTTC
>TRBV9|TRBJ2-5|.|.
CASSSRGDRQETQYF
TGTGCCAGCAGCTCACGGGGGGACAGGCAAGAGACCCAGTACTTC
>TRBV4-2|TRBJ1-2|.|TRBD1
CASRKVGGTGNGYTF
TGTGCCAGCAGAAAAGTAGGCGGGACAGGGAATGGCTACACCTTC
>TRBV6-1|TRBJ1-2|.|.
CASSLRHTDAYGYTF
TGTGCCAGCAGTCTCCGGCACACGGATGCATATGGCTACACCTTC
>TRBV4-2|TRBJ2-1|.|.
CASSQDIGRNPYNEQFF
TGTGCCAGCAGCCAAGATATCGGCAGAAACCCTTACAATGAGCAGTTCTTC
>TRBV20-1|TRBJ2-5|.|.
CSAIQPKAGVETQYF
TGCAGTGCCATCCAACCGAAGGCAGGGGTTGAGACCCAGTACTTC
>TRBV7-9|TRBJ1-2|.|.
CASSSSGAGYGYTF
TGTGCCAGCAGCTCCTCGGGGGCGGGCTATGGCTACACCTTC
>TRBV6-1|TRBJ1-2|.|.
CASSATANNYGYTF
TGTGCCAGCAGTGCTACCGCAAATAACTATGGCTACACCTTC
>TRBV13|TRBJ2-5|many|.
CASSLGTGKETQYF
TGTGCCAGCAGCTTAGGAACAGGGAAAGAGACCCAGTACTTC
>TRBV20-1|TRBJ1-1|few|.
CSASAGYTEAFF
TGCAGTGCTAGTGCCGGATACACTGAAGCTTTCTTT
>TRBV27|TRBJ2-1|.|.
CASSLIGDRLSYNEQFF
TGTGCCAGCAGTTTAATTGGTGACAGACTATCCTACAATGAGCAGTTCTTC
>TRBV29-1|TRBJ2-4|.|.
CSAREGTDIQYF
TGCAGCGCCCGAGAGGGTACGGACATTCAGTACTTC
>TRBV10-3|TRBJ2-7|.|TRBD2
CAISSPGTSGAPYEQYF
TGTGCCATCAGTAGTCCCGGGACTAGCGGGGCGCCCTACGAGCAGTACTTC
>TRBV24-1|TRBJ2-3|few|TRBD1
CATSDFRDRGSTDTQYF
TGTGCCACCAGTGATTTTCGGGACAGGGGTAGCACAGATACGCAGTATTTT
>TRBV20-1|TRBJ1-5|few|TRBD1
CSATPPGQGDDQPQHF
TGCAGTGCTACACCACCAGGACAGGGTGATGATCAGCCCCAGCATTTT
>TRBV20-1|TRBJ1-1|.|.
CSARDERRQRWGTEAFF
TGCAGTGCTAGAGATGAGAGGAGACAGCGGTGGGGCACTGAAGCTTTCTTT
>TRBV27|TRBJ2-7|few|.
CASRSTGLPYEQYF
TGTGCCAGCAGGTCGACAGGTCTTCCCTACGAGCAGTACTTC
>TRBV3-1|TRBJ2-7|many|TRBD2
CASSQGSGRAYEQYF
TGTGCCAGCAGCCAAGGGAGCGGGAGGGCGTACGAGCAGTACTTC
>TRBV30|TRBJ2-5|once|.
CAWSTGREQTQYF
TGTGCCTGGAGTACAGGGAGGGAACAGACCCAGTACTTC